The sample holds a few counts of the clone carrying this T cell receptor beta chain. The antigen remains unidentified. This entry belongs to a study of T cells in Graves' hyperthyroidism and ophthalmopathy. Study background: Before treatment of any kind, peripheral blood was taken at initial diagnosis.

Study-wide points: Most expanded thyroid clonotypes above 0.001 recurred in blood.

Ophthalmopathy cases scored 3 or more on the Clinical Activity Score and 4 or more on NOSPECS grade, with duration below 3 months. Pregnant or lactating patients were excluded, as were those with uncontrolled infection or other autoimmune disease. TCR beta CDR3 regions were amplified from RNA. With the HTBI primer set, the TCR CDR3 went through a first round of RT-PCR. TCRdb called the multiplex PCR reads again in MiXCR, with one record for every CDR3 protein. The table lists approximately 610,000 distinct CDR3 sequences, roughly 14% of them singletons, with around 4.5% in the top ten. The CDR3 sequence is 16 residues long. Germline lookup yields CDR1 KGHSH and CDR2 LQKENI. Trimming left V 3 bases short and J 1 base short, with 15 bases between.

The source material was blood. The chain combines TRBV18 with TRBJ2-5; D may be TRBD1 (5 bases). The clonotype originates from a middle-aged woman with Graves' ophthalmopathy. Here the CDR3 reads CASSPLREGGQETQYF. The CDR3 nucleotides are TGTGCCAGCTCACCGCTCAGGGAAGGCGGCCAAGAGACCCAGTACTTC.